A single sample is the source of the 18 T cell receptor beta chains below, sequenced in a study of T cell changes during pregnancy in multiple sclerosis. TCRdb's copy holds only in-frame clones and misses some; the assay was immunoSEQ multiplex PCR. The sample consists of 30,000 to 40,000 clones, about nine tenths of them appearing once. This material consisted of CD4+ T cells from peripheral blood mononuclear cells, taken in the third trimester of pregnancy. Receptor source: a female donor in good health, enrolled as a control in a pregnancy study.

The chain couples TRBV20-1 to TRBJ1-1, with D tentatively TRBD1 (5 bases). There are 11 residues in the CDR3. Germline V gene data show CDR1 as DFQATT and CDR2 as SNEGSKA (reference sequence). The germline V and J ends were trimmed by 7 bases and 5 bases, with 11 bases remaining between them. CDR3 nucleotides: TGCAGTGTCGAGCGGGGGACTGAAGCTTTCTTT. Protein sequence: CSVERGTEAFF.

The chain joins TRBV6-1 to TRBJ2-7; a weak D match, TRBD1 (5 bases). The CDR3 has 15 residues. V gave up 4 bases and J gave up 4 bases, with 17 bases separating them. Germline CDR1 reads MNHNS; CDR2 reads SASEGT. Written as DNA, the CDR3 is TGTGCCAGCAGTGGGGAAGGGGCCGTAGGATACGAGCAGTACTTC. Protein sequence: CASSGEGAVGYEQYF.

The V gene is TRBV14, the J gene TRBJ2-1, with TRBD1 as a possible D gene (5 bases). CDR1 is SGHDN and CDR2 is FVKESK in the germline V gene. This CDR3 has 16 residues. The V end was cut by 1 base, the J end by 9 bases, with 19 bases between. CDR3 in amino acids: CASSQATTWIRGEQFF. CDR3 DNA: TGTGCCAGCAGCCAAGCCACGACCTGGATTAGGGGTGAGCAGTTCTTC. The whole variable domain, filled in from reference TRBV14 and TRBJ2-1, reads EAGVTQFPSHSVIEKGQTVTLRCDPISGHDNLYWYRRVMGKEIKFLLHFVKESKQDESGMPNNRFLAERTGGTYSTLKVQPAELEDSGVYFCASSQATTWIRGEQFFGPGTRLTVL.

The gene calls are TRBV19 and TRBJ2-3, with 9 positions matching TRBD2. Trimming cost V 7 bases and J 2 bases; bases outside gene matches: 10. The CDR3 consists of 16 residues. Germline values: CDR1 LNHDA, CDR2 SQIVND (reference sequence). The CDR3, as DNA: TGTGCCAGTACCCTCAACCCGGGACTAGCCACAGATACGCAGTATTTT. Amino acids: CASTLNPGLATDTQYF.

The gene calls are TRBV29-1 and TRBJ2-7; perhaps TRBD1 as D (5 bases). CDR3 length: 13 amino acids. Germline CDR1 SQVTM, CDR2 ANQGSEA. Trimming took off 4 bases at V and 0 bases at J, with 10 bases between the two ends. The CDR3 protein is CSVGGRVSYEQYF. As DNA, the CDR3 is TGCAGCGTTGGCGGCAGGGTCTCCTACGAGCAGTACTTC.

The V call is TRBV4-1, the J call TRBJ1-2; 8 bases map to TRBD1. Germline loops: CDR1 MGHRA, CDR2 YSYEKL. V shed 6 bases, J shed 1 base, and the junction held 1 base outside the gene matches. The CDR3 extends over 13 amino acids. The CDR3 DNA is TGCGCCAGCAGAGACAGGGGTAACTATGGCTACACCTTC. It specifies CASRDRGNYGYTF.

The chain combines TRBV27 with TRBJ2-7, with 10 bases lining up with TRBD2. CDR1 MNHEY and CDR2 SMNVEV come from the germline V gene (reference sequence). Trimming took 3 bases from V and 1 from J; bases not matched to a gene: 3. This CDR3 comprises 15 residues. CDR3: CASSFEAGGSYEQYF. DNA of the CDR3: TGTGCCAGCAGTTTTGAAGCGGGAGGGTCCTACGAGCAGTACTTC.

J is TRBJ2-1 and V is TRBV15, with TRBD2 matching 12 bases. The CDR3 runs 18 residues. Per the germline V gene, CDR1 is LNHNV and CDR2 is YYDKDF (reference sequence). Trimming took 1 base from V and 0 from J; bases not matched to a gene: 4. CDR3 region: CATSRASGGGLSYNEQFF. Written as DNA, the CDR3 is TGTGCCACCAGCAGAGCTAGCGGGGGGGGGCTCTCCTACAATGAGCAGTTCTTC.

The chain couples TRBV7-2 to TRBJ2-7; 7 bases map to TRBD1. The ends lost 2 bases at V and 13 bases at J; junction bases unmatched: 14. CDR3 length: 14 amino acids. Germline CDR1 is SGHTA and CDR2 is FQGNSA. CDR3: CASSLNRKDRDSYF. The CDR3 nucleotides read TGTGCCAGCAGCTTAAACCGAAAGGACCGGGACAGTTACTTC.

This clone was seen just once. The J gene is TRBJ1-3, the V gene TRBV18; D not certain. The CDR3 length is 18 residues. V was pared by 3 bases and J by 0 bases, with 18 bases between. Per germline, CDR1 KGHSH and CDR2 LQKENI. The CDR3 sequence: CASSPGLHTGSSGNTIYF. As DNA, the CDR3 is TGTGCCAGCTCACCTGGACTCCATACCGGATCCTCTGGAAACACCATATATTTT.

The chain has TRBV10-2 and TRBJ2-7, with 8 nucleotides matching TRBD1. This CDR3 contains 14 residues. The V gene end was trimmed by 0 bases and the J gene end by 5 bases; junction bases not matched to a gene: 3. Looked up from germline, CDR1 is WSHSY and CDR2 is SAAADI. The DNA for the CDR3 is TGCGCCAGCAGTGAGTCCGGACAGGGCGACGAGCAGTACTTC. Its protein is CASSESGQGDEQYF.

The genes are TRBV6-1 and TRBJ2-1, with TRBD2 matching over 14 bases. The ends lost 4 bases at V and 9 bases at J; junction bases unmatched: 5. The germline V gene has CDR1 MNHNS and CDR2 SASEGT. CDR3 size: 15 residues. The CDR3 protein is CASSGLAGGPSEQFF. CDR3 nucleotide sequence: TGTGCCAGCAGTGGACTAGCGGGAGGGCCTAGTGAGCAGTTCTTC.

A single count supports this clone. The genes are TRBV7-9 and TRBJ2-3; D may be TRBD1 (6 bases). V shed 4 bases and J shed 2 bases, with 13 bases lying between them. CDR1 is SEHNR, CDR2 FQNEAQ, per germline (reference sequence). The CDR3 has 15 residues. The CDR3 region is CASSSQGQVTDTQYF. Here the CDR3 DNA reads TGTGCCAGCAGCTCGCAGGGGCAGGTCACAGATACGCAGTATTTT.

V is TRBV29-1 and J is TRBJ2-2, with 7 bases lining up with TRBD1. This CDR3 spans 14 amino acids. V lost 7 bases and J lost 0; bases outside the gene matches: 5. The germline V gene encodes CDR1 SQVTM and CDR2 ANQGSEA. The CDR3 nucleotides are TGCAGCGGGGGGACAGACGCGAACACCGGGGAGCTGTTTTTT. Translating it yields CSGGTDANTGELFF.

Written as DNA, the CDR3 is TGTGCCAGCAGCTCGGGACTAGCGGGCCAAGAGACCCAGTACTTC. It codes for CASSSGLAGQETQYF. The chain links TRBV5-4 to TRBJ2-5; 12 bases are shared with TRBD2. V trimming: 3 bases; J trimming: 1 base; junction bases outside the gene matches: 1. The germline gives CDR1 SGHNT, CDR2 YYREEE (reference sequence). The CDR3 length is 15 residues.

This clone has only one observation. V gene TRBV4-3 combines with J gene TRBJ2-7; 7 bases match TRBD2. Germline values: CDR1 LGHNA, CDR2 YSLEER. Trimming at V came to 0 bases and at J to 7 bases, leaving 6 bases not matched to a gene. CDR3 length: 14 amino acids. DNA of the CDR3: TGCGCCAGCAGCCAAGAACGGGAGCGGGGTGAGCAGTACTTC. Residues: CASSQERERGEQYF.

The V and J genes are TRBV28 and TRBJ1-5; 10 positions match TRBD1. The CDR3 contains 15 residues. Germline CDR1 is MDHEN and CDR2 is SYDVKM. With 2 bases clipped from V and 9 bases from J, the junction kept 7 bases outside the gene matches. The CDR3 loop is CASSLGDRGLLPQHF. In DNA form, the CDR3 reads TGTGCCAGCAGTTTAGGGGACAGGGGACTATTGCCCCAGCATTTT.

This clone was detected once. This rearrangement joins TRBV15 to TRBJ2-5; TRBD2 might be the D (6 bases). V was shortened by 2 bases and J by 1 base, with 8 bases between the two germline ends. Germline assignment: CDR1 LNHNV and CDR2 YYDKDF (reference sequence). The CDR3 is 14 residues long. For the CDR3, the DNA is TGTGCCACCAGCAGACGGGGGATCCAAGAGACCCAGTACTTC. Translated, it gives CATSRRGIQETQYF.